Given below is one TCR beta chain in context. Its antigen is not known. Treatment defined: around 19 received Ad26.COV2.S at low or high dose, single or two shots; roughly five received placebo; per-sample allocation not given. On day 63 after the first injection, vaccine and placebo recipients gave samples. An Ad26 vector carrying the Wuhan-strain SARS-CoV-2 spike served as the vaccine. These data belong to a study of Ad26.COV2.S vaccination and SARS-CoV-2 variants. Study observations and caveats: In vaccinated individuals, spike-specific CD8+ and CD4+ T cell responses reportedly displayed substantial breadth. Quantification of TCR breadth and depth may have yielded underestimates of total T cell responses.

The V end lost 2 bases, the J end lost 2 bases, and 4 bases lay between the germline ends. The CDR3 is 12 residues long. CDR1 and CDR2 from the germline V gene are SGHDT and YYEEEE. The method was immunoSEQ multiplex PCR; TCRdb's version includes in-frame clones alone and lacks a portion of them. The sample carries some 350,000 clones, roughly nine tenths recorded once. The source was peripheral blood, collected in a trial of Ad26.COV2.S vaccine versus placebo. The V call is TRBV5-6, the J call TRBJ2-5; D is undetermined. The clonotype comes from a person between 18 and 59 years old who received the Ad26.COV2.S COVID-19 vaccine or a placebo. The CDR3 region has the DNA TGTGCCAGCAGCTTCGAACAAGAGACCCAGTACTTC. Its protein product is CASSFEQETQYF.